A single T cell receptor beta chain is shown here with its context. Its antigen is undetermined. This record comes from a study of OX40 agonist ivuxolimab in advanced cancers. Sequencing used immunoSEQ multiplex PCR; TCRdb keeps in-frame clones, though not all of them. Here the sample spans 60,000 to 75,000 clones, about 83% being singletons. Study results and caveats: Clonal expansion by week 6 occurred in CD4+ and CD8+ blood T cells (at 0.1 to 3.0 mg/kg). CD8+ T cells showed, on average, more clonal expansion than CD4+ cells.

V gave up 7 bases and J gave up 3 bases, with 13 bases separating them. In germline, CDR1 is MNHEY, CDR2 SMNVEV (reference sequence). CDR3 size: 14 residues. Source: CD4+ or CD8+ T cells sorted from blood, taken in a trial of the OX40 agonist ivuxolimab. This receptor was taken from an adult with an advanced solid tumor such as melanoma, head and neck, liver or kidney cancer. This chain connects TRBV27 to TRBJ1-5, with a possible D match to TRBD1 (5 bases). The CDR3 DNA follows: TGTGCCAGCATCCTCCCCAGGGACAATCAGCCCCAGCATTTT. Protein: CASILPRDNQPQHF.